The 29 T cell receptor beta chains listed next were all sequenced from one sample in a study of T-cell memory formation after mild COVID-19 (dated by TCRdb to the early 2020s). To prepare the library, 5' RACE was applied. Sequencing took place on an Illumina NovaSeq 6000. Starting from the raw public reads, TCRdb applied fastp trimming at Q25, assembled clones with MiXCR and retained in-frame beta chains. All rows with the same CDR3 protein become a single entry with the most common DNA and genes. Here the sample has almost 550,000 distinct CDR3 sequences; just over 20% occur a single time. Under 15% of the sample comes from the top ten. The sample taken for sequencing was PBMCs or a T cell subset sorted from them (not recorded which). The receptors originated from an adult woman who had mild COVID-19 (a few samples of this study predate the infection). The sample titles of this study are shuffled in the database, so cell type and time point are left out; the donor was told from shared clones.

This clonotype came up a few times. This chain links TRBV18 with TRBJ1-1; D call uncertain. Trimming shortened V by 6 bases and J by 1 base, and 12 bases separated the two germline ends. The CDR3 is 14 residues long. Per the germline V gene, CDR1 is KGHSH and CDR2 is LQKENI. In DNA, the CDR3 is TGTGCCAGCTCCCCGATAAAGCGGAACACTGAAGCTTTCTTT. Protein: CASSPIKRNTEAFF. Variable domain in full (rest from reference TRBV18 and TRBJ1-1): NAGVMQNPRHLVRRRGQEARLRCSPMKGHSHVYWYRQLPEEGLKFMVYLQKENIIDESGMPKERFSAEFPKEGPSILRIQQVVRGDSAAYFCASSPIKRNTEAFFGQGTRLTVV.

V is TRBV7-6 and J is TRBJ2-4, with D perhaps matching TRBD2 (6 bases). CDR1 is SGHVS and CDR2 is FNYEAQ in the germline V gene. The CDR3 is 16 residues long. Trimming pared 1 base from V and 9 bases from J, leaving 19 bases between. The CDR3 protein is CASSLDTAGFDSIQYF. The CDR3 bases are TGTGCCAGCAGCTTAGATACTGCGGGATTCGATAGCATTCAGTACTTC.

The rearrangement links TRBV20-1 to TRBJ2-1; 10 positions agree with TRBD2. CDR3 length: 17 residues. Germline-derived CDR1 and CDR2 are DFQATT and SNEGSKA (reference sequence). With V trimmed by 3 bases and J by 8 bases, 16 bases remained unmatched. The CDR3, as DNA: TGCAGTGCTAGCCCTCCAACAGCGGGAGGGCGGGCCCATGAGCAGTTCTTC. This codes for CSASPPTAGGRAHEQFF.

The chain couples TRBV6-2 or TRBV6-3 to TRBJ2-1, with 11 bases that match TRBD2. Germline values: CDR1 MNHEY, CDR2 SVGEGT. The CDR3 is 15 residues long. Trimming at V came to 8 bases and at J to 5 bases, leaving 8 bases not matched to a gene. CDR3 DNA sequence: TGTGCCAGCTGCTTTAGCGGGGGGGAACACAATGAGCAGTTCTTC. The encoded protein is CASCFSGGEHNEQFF.

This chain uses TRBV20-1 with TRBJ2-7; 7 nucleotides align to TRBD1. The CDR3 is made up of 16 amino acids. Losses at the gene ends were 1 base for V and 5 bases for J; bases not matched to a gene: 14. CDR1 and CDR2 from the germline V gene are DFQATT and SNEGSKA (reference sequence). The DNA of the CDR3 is TGCAGTGCTAGAGCTCTTACCGGGACAGCCGTTCACGAGCAGTACTTC. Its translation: CSARALTGTAVHEQYF.

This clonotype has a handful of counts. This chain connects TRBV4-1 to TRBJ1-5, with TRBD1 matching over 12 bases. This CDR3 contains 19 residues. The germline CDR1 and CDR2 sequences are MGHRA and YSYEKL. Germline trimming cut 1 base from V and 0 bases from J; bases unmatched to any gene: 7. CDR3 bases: TGCGCCAGCAGCCAAGCAGGGACAGGGGGCGTTTATAGCAATCAGCCCCAGCATTTT. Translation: CASSQAGTGGVYSNQPQHF.

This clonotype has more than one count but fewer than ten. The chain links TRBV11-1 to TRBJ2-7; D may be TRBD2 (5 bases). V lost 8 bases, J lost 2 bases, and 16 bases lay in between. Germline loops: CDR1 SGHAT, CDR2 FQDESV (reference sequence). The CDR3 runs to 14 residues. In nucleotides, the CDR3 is TGTGCCAGCGCGGTAGGGAGAGGCGCCTACGAGCAGTACTTC. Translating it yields CASAVGRGAYEQYF.

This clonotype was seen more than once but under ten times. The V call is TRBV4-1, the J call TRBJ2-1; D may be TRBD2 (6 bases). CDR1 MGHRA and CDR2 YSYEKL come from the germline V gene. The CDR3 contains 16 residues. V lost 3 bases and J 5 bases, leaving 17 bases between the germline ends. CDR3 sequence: CASSHSNSGLHNEQFF. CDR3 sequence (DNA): TGCGCCAGCAGCCACAGCAACTCGGGACTCCACAATGAGCAGTTCTTC.

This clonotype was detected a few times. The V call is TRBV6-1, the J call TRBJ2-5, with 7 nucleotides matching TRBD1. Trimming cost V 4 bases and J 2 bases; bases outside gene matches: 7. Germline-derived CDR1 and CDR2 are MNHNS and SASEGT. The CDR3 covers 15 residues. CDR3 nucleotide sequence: TGTGCCAGCAGTGGAGGGACAGCTAGTCAAGAGACCCAGTACTTC. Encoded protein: CASSGGTASQETQYF.

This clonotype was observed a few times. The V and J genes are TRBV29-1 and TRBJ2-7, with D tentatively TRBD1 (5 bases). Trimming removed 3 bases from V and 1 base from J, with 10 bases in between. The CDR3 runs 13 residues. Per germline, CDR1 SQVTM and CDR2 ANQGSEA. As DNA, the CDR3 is TGCAGCGTTGAGTCCAGGGCTTCCTACGAGCAGTACTTC. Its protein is CSVESRASYEQYF.

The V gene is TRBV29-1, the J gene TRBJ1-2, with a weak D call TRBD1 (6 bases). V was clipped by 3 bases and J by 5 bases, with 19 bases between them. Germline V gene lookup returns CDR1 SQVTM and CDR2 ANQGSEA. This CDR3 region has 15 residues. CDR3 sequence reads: CSVDLLMRGEYGYTF. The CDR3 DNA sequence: TGCAGCGTTGACTTGCTGATGAGGGGGGAATATGGCTACACCTTC. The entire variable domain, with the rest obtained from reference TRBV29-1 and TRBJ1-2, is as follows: SAVISQKPSRDICQRGTSLTIQCQVDSQVTMMFWYRQQPGQSLTLIATANQGSEATYESGFVIDKFPISRPNLTFSTLTVSNMSPEDSSIYLCSVDLLMRGEYGYTFGSGTRLTVV.

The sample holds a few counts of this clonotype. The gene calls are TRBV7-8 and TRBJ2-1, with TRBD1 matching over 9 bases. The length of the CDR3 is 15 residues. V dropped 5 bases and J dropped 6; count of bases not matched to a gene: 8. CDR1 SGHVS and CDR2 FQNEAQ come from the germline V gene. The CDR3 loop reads CASSHTGTGTNEQFF. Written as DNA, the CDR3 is TGTGCCAGCAGCCACACCGGGACAGGGACCAATGAGCAGTTCTTC.

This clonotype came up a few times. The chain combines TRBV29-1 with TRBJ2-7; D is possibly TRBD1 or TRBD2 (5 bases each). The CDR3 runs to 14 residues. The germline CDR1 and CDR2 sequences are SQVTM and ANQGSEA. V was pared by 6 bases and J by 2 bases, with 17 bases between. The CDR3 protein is CSVRDGTRTYEQYF. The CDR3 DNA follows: TGCAGCGTCCGGGACGGAACCCGGACCTACGAGCAGTACTTC.

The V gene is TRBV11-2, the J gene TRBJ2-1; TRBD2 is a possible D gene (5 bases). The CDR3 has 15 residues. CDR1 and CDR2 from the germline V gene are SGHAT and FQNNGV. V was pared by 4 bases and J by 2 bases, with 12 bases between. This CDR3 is CASSWAGLAYNEQFF. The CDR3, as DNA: TGTGCCAGCAGCTGGGCTGGACTCGCCTACAATGAGCAGTTCTTC.

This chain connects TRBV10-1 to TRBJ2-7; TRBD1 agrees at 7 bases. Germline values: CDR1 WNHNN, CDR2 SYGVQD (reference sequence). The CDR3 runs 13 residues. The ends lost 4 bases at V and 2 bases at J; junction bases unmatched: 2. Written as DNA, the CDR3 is TGCGCCAGCAGTGGGGACAGAACCTACGAGCAGTACTTC. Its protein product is CASSGDRTYEQYF.

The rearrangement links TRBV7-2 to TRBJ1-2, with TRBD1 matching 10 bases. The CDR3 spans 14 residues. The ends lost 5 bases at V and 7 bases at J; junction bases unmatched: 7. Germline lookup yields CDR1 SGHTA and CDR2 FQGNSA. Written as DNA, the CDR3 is TGTGCCAGCAGCCATCGACAGGGGGCGGGTGGCTACACCTTC. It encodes CASSHRQGAGGYTF.

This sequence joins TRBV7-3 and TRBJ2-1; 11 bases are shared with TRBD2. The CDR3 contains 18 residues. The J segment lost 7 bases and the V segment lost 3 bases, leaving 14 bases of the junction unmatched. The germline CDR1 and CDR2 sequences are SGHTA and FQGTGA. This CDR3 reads CASSFRGTSGPIGNEQFF. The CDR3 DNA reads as TGTGCCAGCAGCTTTAGGGGGACTAGCGGCCCTATAGGAAATGAGCAGTTCTTC.

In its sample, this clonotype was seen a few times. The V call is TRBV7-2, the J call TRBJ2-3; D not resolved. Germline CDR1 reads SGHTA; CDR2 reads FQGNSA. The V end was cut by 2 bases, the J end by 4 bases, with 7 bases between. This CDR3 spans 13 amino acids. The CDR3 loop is CASSLLTPDTQYF. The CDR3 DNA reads TGTGCCAGCAGCTTACTTACCCCAGATACGCAGTATTTT.

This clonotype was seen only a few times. The CDR3 sequence: CSVWTGGRGTEAFF. The CDR3 DNA sequence: TGCAGCGTTTGGACAGGGGGCAGGGGCACTGAAGCTTTCTTT. The V call is TRBV29-1, the J call TRBJ1-1, with 11 positions matching TRBD1. Germline assignment: CDR1 SQVTM and CDR2 ANQGSEA. CDR3 length equals 14 residues. J was trimmed by 4 bases and V by 5 bases; bases with no gene match: 6.

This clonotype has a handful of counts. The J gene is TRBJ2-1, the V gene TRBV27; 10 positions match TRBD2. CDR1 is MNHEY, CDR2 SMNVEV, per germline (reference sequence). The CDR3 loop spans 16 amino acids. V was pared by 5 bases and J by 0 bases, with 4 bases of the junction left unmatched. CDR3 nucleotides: TGTGCCAGCAGTCGGAGACTAGCGGGCTCCTACAATGAGCAGTTCTTC. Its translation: CASSRRLAGSYNEQFF.

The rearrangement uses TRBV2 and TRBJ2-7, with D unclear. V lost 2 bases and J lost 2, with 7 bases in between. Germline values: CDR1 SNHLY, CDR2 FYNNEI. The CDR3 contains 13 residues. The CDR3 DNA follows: TGTGCCAGCAGTGAATCTAACCCCTACGAGCAGTACTTC. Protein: CASSESNPYEQYF. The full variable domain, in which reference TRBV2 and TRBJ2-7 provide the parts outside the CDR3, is EPEVTQTPSHQVTQMGQEVILRCVPISNHLYFYWYRQILGQKVEFLVSFYNNEISEKSEIFDDQFSVERPDGSNFTLKIRSTKLEDSAMYFCASSESNPYEQYFGPGTRLTVT.

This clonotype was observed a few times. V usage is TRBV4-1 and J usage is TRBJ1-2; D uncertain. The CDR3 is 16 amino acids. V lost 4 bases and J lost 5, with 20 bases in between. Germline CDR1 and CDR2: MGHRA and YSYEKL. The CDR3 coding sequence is TGCGCCAGCAGCCGAGACCAAACGACACTCGCTTATGGCTACACCTTC. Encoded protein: CASSRDQTTLAYGYTF.

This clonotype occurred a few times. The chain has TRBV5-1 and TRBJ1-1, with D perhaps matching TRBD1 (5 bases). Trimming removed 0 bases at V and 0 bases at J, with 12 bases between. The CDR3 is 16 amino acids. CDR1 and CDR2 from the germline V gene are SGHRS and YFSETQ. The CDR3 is CASSLGQSFMNTEAFF. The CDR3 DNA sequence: TGCGCCAGCAGCTTGGGACAGTCTTTTATGAACACTGAAGCTTTCTTT.

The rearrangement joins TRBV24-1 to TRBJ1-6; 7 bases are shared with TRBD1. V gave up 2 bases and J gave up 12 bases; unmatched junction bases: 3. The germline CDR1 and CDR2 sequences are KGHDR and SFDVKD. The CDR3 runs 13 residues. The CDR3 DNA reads TGTGCCACCAGTGATTCGAACAGGGGACCCCTCCACTTT. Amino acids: CATSDSNRGPLHF.

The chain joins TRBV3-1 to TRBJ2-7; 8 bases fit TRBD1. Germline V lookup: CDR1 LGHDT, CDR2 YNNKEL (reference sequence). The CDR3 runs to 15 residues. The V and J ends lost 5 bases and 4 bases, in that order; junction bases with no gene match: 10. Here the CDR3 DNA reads TGTGCCAGCAGCTTTCAACCCGGGACAGGTTACGAGCAGTACTTC. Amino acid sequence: CASSFQPGTGYEQYF.

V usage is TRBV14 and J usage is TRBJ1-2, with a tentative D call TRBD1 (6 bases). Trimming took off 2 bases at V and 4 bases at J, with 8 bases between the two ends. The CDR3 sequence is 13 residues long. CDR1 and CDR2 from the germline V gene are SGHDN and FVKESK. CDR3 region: CASSQQGTYGYTF. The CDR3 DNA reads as TGTGCCAGCAGCCAACAGGGGACCTATGGCTACACCTTC.

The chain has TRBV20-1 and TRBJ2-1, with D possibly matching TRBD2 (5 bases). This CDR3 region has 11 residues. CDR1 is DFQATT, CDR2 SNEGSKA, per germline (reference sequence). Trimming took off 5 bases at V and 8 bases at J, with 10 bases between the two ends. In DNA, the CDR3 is TGCAGTGCTCCACTAGGAGATGAGCAGTTCTTC. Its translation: CSAPLGDEQFF.

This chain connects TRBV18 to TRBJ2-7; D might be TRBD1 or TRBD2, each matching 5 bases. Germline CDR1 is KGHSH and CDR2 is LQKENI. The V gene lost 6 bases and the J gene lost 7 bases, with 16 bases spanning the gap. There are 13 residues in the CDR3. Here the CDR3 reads CASSPGTGLEQYF. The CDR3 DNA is TGTGCCAGCTCCCCGGGGACCGGTTTGGAGCAGTACTTC.

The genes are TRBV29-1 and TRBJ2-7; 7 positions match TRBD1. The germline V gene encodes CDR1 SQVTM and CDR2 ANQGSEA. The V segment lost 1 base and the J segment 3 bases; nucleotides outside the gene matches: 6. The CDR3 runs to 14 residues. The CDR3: CSVEAPAGGYEQYF. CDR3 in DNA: TGCAGCGTTGAAGCACCCGCAGGGGGCTACGAGCAGTACTTC.